This T cell receptor (beta chain) was identified during a study of T cell repertoires in aging, cancer and after chemotherapy. Study context: Six age groups, ranging from 30 or younger to 70 or older, included the donors. Paired samples before and after chemotherapy came from chronic lymphocytic leukemia patients on fludarabine- or bendamustine-based regimens.

Multiplex touch-down PCR with TRB-A/B primers amplified rearranged V-D-J TRB sequences. Via MiXCR, TCRdb re-called the multiplex PCR reads, giving one row per CDR3 protein. There are roughly 8,600 distinct CDR3 sequences in the sample; around 25% occur only once, and 2.8% lies in the top ten. CDR3 length equals 13 residues. From germline, CDR1 is MGHRA and CDR2 YSYEKL. Trimming took 5 bases from V and 0 from J, leaving 5 bases between them. TCR beta rearrangements were amplified from peripheral blood genomic DNA. Source material: blood. The TCR originated in a human donor with a blood cancer. V usage is TRBV4-1 and J usage is TRBJ1-5, with D unresolved. As DNA, the CDR3 is TGCGCCAGCAGCTTATATAGCAATCAGCCCCAGCATTTT. It encodes CASSLYSNQPQHF.